This entry features one TCR beta chain sequence. Its antigen remains unidentified. The sample belongs to a study of control samples from healthy donors and cancer patients (TCRdb year 2020). Trimming costs V 4 bases and J 4 bases, and their ends lie 5 bases apart. There are 12 amino acids in the CDR3, from cysteine to phenylalanine inclusive. Only the CDR3 portion is preserved as DNA: 36 bases, with reading frame beginning at the first base. CDR1 and CDR2, per the germline V gene (reference sequence), are WNHNN and SYGVQD. To prepare the library, the immunoSEQ multiplex PCR assay was applied. Not all clones reach the TCRdb copy of this immuneACCESS table, which keeps in-frame sequences only. Checked studies attribute under half of the gap to unresolved V genes and leave the rest unexplained. The sample has approximately 190,000 clones on record. The ten largest clonotypes hold 2.2% of the sample.

The TCR was taken from a woman in her 30s in good health. Rearrangement joined TRBV10-1 to TRBJ1-5; the D gene assignment is ambiguous. The sequenced material came from blood. The CDR3 sequence is CASSAGNQPQHF. The DNA sequence is TGCGCCAGCAGTGCCGGGAATCAGCCCCAGCATTTT.